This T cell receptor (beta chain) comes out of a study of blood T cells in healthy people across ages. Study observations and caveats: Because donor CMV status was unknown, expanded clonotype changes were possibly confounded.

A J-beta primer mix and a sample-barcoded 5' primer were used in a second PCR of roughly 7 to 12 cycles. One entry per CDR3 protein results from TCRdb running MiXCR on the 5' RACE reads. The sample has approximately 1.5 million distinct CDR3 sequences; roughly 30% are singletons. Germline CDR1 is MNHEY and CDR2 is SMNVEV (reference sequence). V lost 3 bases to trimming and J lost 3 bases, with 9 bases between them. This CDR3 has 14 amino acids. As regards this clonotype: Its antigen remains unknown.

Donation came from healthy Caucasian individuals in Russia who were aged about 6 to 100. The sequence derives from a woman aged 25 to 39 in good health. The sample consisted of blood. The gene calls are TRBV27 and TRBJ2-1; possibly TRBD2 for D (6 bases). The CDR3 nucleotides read TGTGCCAGCAGTTTTCCCGGGGGCTACAATGAGCAGTTCTTC. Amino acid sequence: CASSFPGGYNEQFF.